Listed below are T cell receptor beta chains from one sample, sequenced in a study of T cell repertoires in cytomegalovirus infection. TCRdb reanalysed the reads using MiXCR and keeps one entry per CDR3 protein. The table has 350,000 to 450,000 distinct CDR3 sequences, roughly 18% seen once. The source material was PBMCs. The origin of the receptors is a human donor in good health (CMV status not recorded). Some clones in this sample may be carry-over from other donors' samples. Both conserved end residues are part of each CDR3. D genes are given only for firm matches. Not every row has a clone size; where given, it reads once, few, many or a size class.

D	V	size	J	DNA	CDR3
TRBD2	TRBV2	.	TRBJ2-1	TGTGCCAGCAGTGAGGGTGCGGGACTAGGCTCCTACAATGAGCAGTTCTTC	CASSEGAGLGSYNEQFF
.	TRBV7-2	many	TRBJ2-6	TGTGCCAGCAGCTTGGACTCTGGGGCCAACGTCCTGACTTTC	CASSLDSGANVLTF
TRBD1	TRBV6-5	.	TRBJ2-1	TGTGCCAGCAGTTATATCGGGACAGTCAGCAATGAGCAGTTCTTC	CASSYIGTVSNEQFF
.	TRBV7-2	many	TRBJ1-2	TGTGCCAGCAGCCCGCAGGGAAAGTTGCACTATGGCTACACCTTC	CASSPQGKLHYGYTF
.	TRBV5-4	few	TRBJ2-1	TGTGCCAGCAGCCGAAATGGAGCTCTTGGCTCCTACAATGAGCAGTTCTTC	CASSRNGALGSYNEQFF
.	TRBV7-2	.	TRBJ1-5	TGTGCCAGCAGCTTCGCGGTTACTCAGCCCCAGCACTTT	CASSFAVTQPQHF
.	TRBV12-3/TRBV12-4	many	TRBJ1-5	TGTGCCAGCAGTATTAGGACAGTTCAGCCCCAGCATTTT	CASSIRTVQPQHF
.	TRBV7-9	.	TRBJ2-3	TGTGCCAGCCCCCCTCGCGGGGCTCTAAACACAGATACGCAGTATTTT	CASPPRGALNTDTQYF
.	TRBV7-2	many	TRBJ2-5	TGTGCCAGCAGCTTAATCGGAGCCGAGACCCAGTACTTC	CASSLIGAETQYF
.	TRBV29-1	few	TRBJ2-2	TGCAGCGTTTCTACCGGGACCGCAGCAGAGCTGTTTTTT	CSVSTGTAAELFF
TRBD1	TRBV4-1	few	TRBJ1-2	TGCGCCAGCAGCCCTAGACAGGGGGCGGACTATGGCTACACCTTC	CASSPRQGADYGYTF
.	TRBV7-2	many	TRBJ2-1	TGTGCCAGCAGCTTACCCGGACGGGATGAGCAGTTCTTC	CASSLPGRDEQFF
.	TRBV7-8	many	TRBJ2-3	TGTGCCAGCAGCTTGACAGGTCTCACAGATACGCAGTATTTT	CASSLTGLTDTQYF
.	TRBV12-3/TRBV12-4	once	TRBJ1-2	TGTGCCAGCAGCGGTGTAGTAATGGACTATGGCTACACCTTC	CASSGVVMDYGYTF
.	TRBV5-1	few	TRBJ1-1	TGCGCCAGCAGCGGGACACTAAACACTGAAGCTTTCTTT	CASSGTLNTEAFF
.	TRBV5-4	.	TRBJ1-4	TGTGCCAGCGGAACCCTTCGGCTGGCGGGGGGAGTTGAAAAACTGTTTTTT	CASGTLRLAGGVEKLFF
TRBD1	TRBV19	.	TRBJ2-2	TGTGCCAGTAGTACTTACAGGGGCACGAACACCGGGGAGCTGTTTTTT	CASSTYRGTNTGELFF
TRBD1	TRBV12-3/TRBV12-4	many	TRBJ1-4	TGTGCCAGCAGTTCGACAGGGGCCGCCGATGGGATAAAGGAAAAACTGTTTTTT	CASSSTGAADGIKEKLFF
TRBD2	TRBV20-1	few	TRBJ2-7	TGCAGTGCTAGAGGACGGGGGGGCCCCGACGAGCAGTACTTC	CSARGRGGPDEQYF
TRBD2	TRBV6-2/TRBV6-3	few	TRBJ2-7	TGTGCCAGCAGTTTGGAGTCTAGCGGGGTCTACGAGCAGTACTTC	CASSLESSGVYEQYF
.	TRBV6-2/TRBV6-3	.	TRBJ1-1	TGTGCCAGCAGTCCCCACCTGGGGGCGGGGAACACTGAAGCTTTCTTT	CASSPHLGAGNTEAFF
.	TRBV7-8	many	TRBJ2-1	TGTGCCAGCAGCTTAGCGGTCGGGACCATAAGCTCCTACAATGAGCAGTTCTTC	CASSLAVGTISSYNEQFF
TRBD2	TRBV28	.	TRBJ2-3	TGTGCCAGCAGTACGGCAGCGGGGGGAAGCACAGATACGCAGTATTTT	CASSTAAGGSTDTQYF
TRBD1	TRBV6-6	.	TRBJ1-2	TGTGCCAGCAGTTACTCGGGACAGGCAAACTATGGCTACACCTTC	CASSYSGQANYGYTF
TRBD1	TRBV6-2/TRBV6-3	few	TRBJ2-5	TGTGCCAGCAGTACAGGGGTAGAGACCCAGTACTTC	CASSTGVETQYF
.	TRBV7-8	many	TRBJ2-3	TGTGCCAGCAGCCCCGGCCGGCGCGAGACAACAGATACGCAGTATTTT	CASSPGRRETTDTQYF
.	TRBV12-3/TRBV12-4	many	TRBJ2-2	TGTGCCAGCAGGGGGGGCGACACCGGGGAGCTGTTTTTT	CASRGGDTGELFF
.	TRBV27	.	TRBJ1-5	TGTGCCAGCAGTTTATCTCCCTATAGCAATCAGCCCCAGCATTTT	CASSLSPYSNQPQHF
.	TRBV4-2	once	TRBJ1-5	TGTGCCAGCAGCCAAGAAATTAGCCAGCCCCAGCATTTT	CASSQEISQPQHF
TRBD1	TRBV27	.	TRBJ2-1	TGTGCCAGCCTCGGACAGGGAGTCAATGAGCAGTTCTTC	CASLGQGVNEQFF
TRBD1	TRBV23-1	few	TRBJ2-1	TGCGCCAGCAGACAGGGGTTCGACAATGAGCAGTTCTTC	CASRQGFDNEQFF
.	TRBV30	.	TRBJ2-3	TGTGCCTGGAGTACGACCAGAAATACGAAGTATTTT	CAWSTTRNTKYF
.	TRBV2	many	TRBJ1-5	TGTGCCAGCAGGAAAGAAGGGGGAATGGGGCCCCAGCATTTT	CASRKEGGMGPQHF
TRBD2	TRBV10-3	.	TRBJ2-1	TGTGCCATCACCCGGACTAGCGGGCCCTACAATGAGCAGTTCTTC	CAITRTSGPYNEQFF
.	TRBV6-2/TRBV6-3	once	TRBJ1-1	TGTGCCAGCAGTTACTTACAACTGAACACTGAAGCTTTCTTT	CASSYLQLNTEAFF
TRBD2	TRBV5-4	few	TRBJ2-3	TGTGCCAGCAGTCCTGAAATCTCCTTGCGGGCGTGGGAGGGAGATACGCAGTATTTT	CASSPEISLRAWEGDTQYF
TRBD1	TRBV6-6	once	TRBJ2-1	TGTGCCAGCAGTTACCCAGGGGGCTTTGGGGGACAGTTGCGAGTACAGTTCTTC	CASSYPGGFGGQLRVQFF
TRBD2	TRBV7-2	many	TRBJ2-5	TGTGCCAGCAGCAGAGCGGGAGCCAAAGAGACCCAGTACTTC	CASSRAGAKETQYF
.	TRBV11-2	many	TRBJ2-5	TGTGCCAGCAGCTTAGCCCGCCCCCTGGGGCAAGAGACCCAGTACTTC	CASSLARPLGQETQYF
TRBD2	TRBV29-1	.	TRBJ2-1	TGCAGCGTTGAAGATCTAAGCGGGGGAAGGAATGAGCAGTTCTTC	CSVEDLSGGRNEQFF
TRBD1	TRBV4-3	.	TRBJ1-6	TGCGCCAGCAGCCAACCCTTACAGGGGGCGCTTAATTCACCCCTCCACTTT	CASSQPLQGALNSPLHF
.	TRBV9	.	TRBJ2-1	TGTGCCAGCAGCCCTCCTACAGACCATGAGCAGTTCTTC	CASSPPTDHEQFF
TRBD2	TRBV5-6	few	TRBJ2-7	TGTGCCAGTGAGATAGGGACTAGCGCAGAGCAGTACTTC	CASEIGTSAEQYF
TRBD1	TRBV29-1	few	TRBJ1-1	TGCAGCGTTGTACGAGACAGGGGTATAGCTTTCTTT	CSVVRDRGIAFF
TRBD2	TRBV5-1	.	TRBJ2-1	TGCGCCAGCAGCCTAACGGGAGGTCGGCTTTACAATGAGCAGTTCTTC	CASSLTGGRLYNEQFF
TRBD2	TRBV11-2	few	TRBJ2-1	TGTGCCAGCAGCTTAGTACTAGCGGGAGCCTACAATGAGCAGTTCTTC	CASSLVLAGAYNEQFF
TRBD1	TRBV28	few	TRBJ1-2	TGTGCCAGCAGTTATACAGGGGGCGCGTCAGGCTACACCTTC	CASSYTGGASGYTF
TRBD2	TRBV7-2	.	TRBJ2-5	TGTGCCAGCAGCTCCAGACTAGCGGGGGGCCAAGAGACCCAGTACTTC	CASSSRLAGGQETQYF
TRBD1	TRBV29-1	few	TRBJ1-2	TGCAGCGTTGTACAATGGGACAGGGGGCACTATGGCTACACCTTC	CSVVQWDRGHYGYTF
.	TRBV20-1	.	TRBJ2-3	TGCAGTGCTAGCAACAGCGCAGATACGCAGTATTTT	CSASNSADTQYF
TRBD1	TRBV20-1	.	TRBJ1-5	TGCAGTGCTGGAGCCGGGTTGGACAGGGTTAATCAGCCCCAGCATTTT	CSAGAGLDRVNQPQHF
.	TRBV7-2	many	TRBJ1-4	TGTGCCAGCAGCTTAGATTTCGACAGTGCAGCCGAAAAACTGTTTTTT	CASSLDFDSAAEKLFF